Described below is a single TCR beta chain sequence and its context. Its target is unknown. The data were taken from a study of beta chain features in type 1 diabetes. Every bit of the isolated RNA underwent reverse transcription, so sequencing read expressed TCRB transcripts. Each sample of naive, central memory or regulatory T cells had, on average, about 3.57 million reads. The protocol was immunoSEQ multiplex PCR, while the TCRdb copy is restricted to in-frame clones and leaves out a portion. Of almost 350,000 clones detected, over 7% appear once; the ten largest clones hold roughly 0.99%. Points from the study as a whole: In the patient group, naive, central memory and Treg TCRB repertoires seemed more alike than in the healthy donor group. Within each of all four CD4+ subsets, Type 1 diabetes patients had TCRB CDR3s that were moderately but significantly shorter. Patients and controls would be equally affected if PCR favored shorter templates. More deletions and fewer insertions at VDJ junctions were seen in type 1 diabetes patients.

Trimming removed 1 base at V and 7 bases at J, with 8 bases between. The CDR3 consists of 13 residues. The V gene's germline CDR1 is SNHLY and CDR2 FYNNEI. The specimen was central memory CD4+ T cells from blood. The rearrangement joins TRBV2 to TRBJ1-5; D is ambiguous. This TCR was sampled from a man younger than 45 with type 1 diabetes. This chain's CDR3 is CASSEGEEQPQHF. In DNA form, the CDR3 reads TGTGCCAGCAGTGAAGGGGAGGAGCAGCCCCAGCATTTT.